The present TCR beta chain was sequenced within a study of T-cell memory formation after mild COVID-19 (dated by TCRdb to the early 2020s). Background on the whole study: TCR sequence clusters from the two donors were largely donor specific. The cohort was made up of two young adult volunteers, one female and one male, who were previously healthy. Longitudinal TCRalpha and TCRbeta repertoire sequencing tracked T-cell clones expanding and contracting after mild COVID-19 in a couple of donors. The paper as a whole reports these results and caveats: The study included only a couple of mild cases, and larger cohorts that include severe cases with pre-infection samples were judged to be necessary. Contracting CD4+ clones were located mainly in the CM and EM memory subsets, whereas CD8+ clones were found to be enriched in EMRA. Clones that contracted from day 15 to 85 showed balanced CD4/CD8 phenotypes, whereas a second wave of clones that expanded from day 15 to 37 leaned towards CD4+. The second-wave clones that peaked on day 37 were not confirmed to be SARS-CoV-2 specific. Some responding clones were detected in pre-infection memory, suggesting pre-existing cross-reactive memory T cells joined the SARS-CoV-2 response.

Data came from an Illumina NovaSeq 6000. TCRalpha and TCRbeta cDNA libraries were constructed by 5'RACE with constant-segment primers, with sample barcodes and unique molecular identifiers being introduced. Trizol reagent was used to extract RNA from every sample. Libraries were amplified in two PCR steps, with a second sample barcode and Illumina TruSeq adapters added in the second step. Sequencing of the libraries was done on an Illumina NovaSeq, producing 2 x 150 bp paired-end reads. Concerning the study's data processing: Demultiplexing of reads and collapsing into UMI-guided consensus sequences were performed with migec v1.2.7. With mixcr v2.1.11, UMI consensuses were aligned to TRA and TRB V and J templates and assembled into clonotypes. Clonotypes were classified as expanded or contracted when called significant by both edgeR and NoisET, with noise models trained on biological replicates. For edgeR calls, a false discovery rate-adjusted p below 0.01 and a log2 fold-change threshold of 1 were applied. As an exploratory analysis of dynamics, max-normalized trajectories of the 1000 most abundant clonotypes were examined with PCA combined with hierarchical clustering. Separately sequenced CD4+ and CD8+ repertoires were used to assign the CD4 or CD8 phenotype of responding clones. TCRdb passed the public sequencing reads through fastp at Q25 and MiXCR, retaining productive beta sequences. One record per CDR3 amino acid sequence lists the most common genes and DNA. For this entry, the V and J calls and clone size follow TCRdb and not the study's own pipeline. Counted in this sample were 580,000 or so distinct CDR3 sequences; around 16% of them appeared once. Roughly 7.7% of the sample lies in the top ten.

To note about this clonotype: No antigen is known for it. Base quality data are lacking; no much larger clone is found one base away.

Ficoll-Paque density gradient centrifugation was used to isolate PBMCs. The sequenced material came from PBMCs or a T cell subset sorted from them (not recorded which). This TCR was recovered from an adult woman who had mild COVID-19 (a few samples of this study predate the infection). The sample titles of this study are shuffled in the database, so cell type and time point are left out; the donor was told from shared clones.

The DNA sequence is TGTGCCAGCAGTTACTCCCTAGGGGGGTTAGGGGATGAGCAGTTCTTC. Its protein is CASSYSLGGLGDEQFF. The chain is made from TRBV6-5 and TRBJ2-1; the D gene is possibly TRBD1 or TRBD2, with 6 bases matching each. Between the V and J ends, shortened by 0 bases and 8 bases respectively, the junction contains 17 bases. There are 16 amino acids in the CDR3, from cysteine to phenylalanine inclusive. The read is trimmed to its CDR3 DNA, 48 bases read in frame from base 1. Per the germline V gene, MNHEY is the CDR1 and SVGAGI is the CDR2.